This TCR beta chain came from a study of blood T cell repertoires in COVID-19. Study context: There were acute and convalescent COVID-19 samples, and they came from the United States, Italy and Spain.

Generated by immunoSEQ multiplex PCR, the TCRdb table keeps only in-frame clones and is missing some. The sample lists 260,000 or so clones; 88% were seen once. The CDR3 has 15 residues. The V and J ends lost 0 bases and 7 bases respectively, with 11 bases between them. Germline-derived CDR1 and CDR2 are SGHRS and YFSETQ. The chain carries TRBV5-1 and TRBJ1-6, with no clear D. The receptor was isolated from a man between 18 and 35 years old with active or convalescent COVID-19. Input material: peripheral blood. CDR3 coding DNA: TGCGCCAGCAGCTTGGGCGGACGGGAGAATTCACCCCTCCACTTT. This codes for CASSLGGRENSPLHF.